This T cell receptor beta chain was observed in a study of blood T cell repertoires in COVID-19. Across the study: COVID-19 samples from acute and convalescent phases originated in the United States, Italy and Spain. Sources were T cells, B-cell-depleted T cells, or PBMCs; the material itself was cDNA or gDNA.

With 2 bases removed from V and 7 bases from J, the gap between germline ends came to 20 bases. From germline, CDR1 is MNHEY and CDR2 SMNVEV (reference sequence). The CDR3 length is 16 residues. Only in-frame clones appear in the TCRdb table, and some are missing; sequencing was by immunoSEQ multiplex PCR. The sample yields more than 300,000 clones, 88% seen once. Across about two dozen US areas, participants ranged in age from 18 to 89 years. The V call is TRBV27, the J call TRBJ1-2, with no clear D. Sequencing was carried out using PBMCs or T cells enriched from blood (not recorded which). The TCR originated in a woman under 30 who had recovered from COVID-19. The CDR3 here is CASSLKATRLSGGYTF. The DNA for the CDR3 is TGTGCCAGCAGTTTAAAAGCTACCCGGTTAAGCGGTGGCTACACCTTC.